The source of this T cell receptor (beta chain) is a study of CD8 T cells in Susac syndrome. RNA totalling roughly 0.5 to 1 ug underwent reverse transcription with random hexamers. TCRdb reprocessed the immunoSEQ multiplex PCR reads via MiXCR and lists one record per CDR3 protein. The table shows 250,000 to 300,000 distinct CDR3 sequences, with approximately 91% occurring only once. The sequencing input was CD8+ T cells from PBMCs. The sequence came from a human donor with multiple sclerosis.

As DNA, the CDR3 is TGTGCCAGCAGTGATGGGACGGCTAGCACAGATACGCAGTATTTT. Translated, it gives CASSDGTASTDTQYF. The V call is TRBV6-4, the J call TRBJ2-3, with D possibly being TRBD1 or TRBD2 (5 bases each). CDR3 size: 15 residues. Germline CDR1 and CDR2: MRHNA and SNTAGT. The germline V and J ends were trimmed by 3 bases and 0 bases, with 10 bases remaining between them.